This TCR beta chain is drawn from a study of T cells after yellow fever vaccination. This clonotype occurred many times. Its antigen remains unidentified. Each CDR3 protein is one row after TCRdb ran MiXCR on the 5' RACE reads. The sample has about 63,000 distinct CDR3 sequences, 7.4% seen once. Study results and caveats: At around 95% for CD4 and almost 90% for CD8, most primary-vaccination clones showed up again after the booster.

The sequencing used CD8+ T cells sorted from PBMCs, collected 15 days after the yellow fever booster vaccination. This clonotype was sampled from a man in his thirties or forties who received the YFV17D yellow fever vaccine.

In DNA, the CDR3 is TGTGCCAGCAGAAATCTAGCGGGAGGGCCGCGGACCGGGGAGCTGTTTTTT. Its translation: CASRNLAGGPRTGELFF. The gene calls are TRBV6-5 and TRBJ2-2; 12 bases line up with TRBD2. J gave up 5 bases and V 6 bases, and 10 bases lay outside the gene matches. The CDR3 has 17 amino acids. Germline-derived CDR1 and CDR2 are MNHEY and SVGAGI.